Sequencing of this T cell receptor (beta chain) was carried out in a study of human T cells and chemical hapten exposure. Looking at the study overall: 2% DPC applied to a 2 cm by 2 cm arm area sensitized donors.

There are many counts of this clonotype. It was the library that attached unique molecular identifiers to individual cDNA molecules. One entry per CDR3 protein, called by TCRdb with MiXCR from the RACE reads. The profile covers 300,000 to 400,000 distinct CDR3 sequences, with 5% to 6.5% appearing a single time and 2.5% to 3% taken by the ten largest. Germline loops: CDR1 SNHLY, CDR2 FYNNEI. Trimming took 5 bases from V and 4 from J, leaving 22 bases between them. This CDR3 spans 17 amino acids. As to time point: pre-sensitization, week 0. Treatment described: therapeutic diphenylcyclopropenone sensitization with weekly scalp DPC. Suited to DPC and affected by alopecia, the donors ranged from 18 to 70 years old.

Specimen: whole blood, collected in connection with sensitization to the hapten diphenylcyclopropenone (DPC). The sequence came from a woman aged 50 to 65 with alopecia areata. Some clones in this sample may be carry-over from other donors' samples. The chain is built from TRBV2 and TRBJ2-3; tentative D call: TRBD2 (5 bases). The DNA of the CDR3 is TGTGCCAGCAGTCCCACCTCTTCCGGGGTTTACTCAGATACGCAGTATTTT. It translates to CASSPTSSGVYSDTQYF. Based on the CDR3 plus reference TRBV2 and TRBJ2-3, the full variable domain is EPEVTQTPSHQVTQMGQEVILRCVPISNHLYFYWYRQILGQKVEFLVSFYNNEISEKSEIFDDQFSVERPDGSNFTLKIRSTKLEDSAMYFCASSPTSSGVYSDTQYFGPGTRLTVL.